These T cell receptor beta chains were read from a single sample in a study of cytotoxic CD8 clonotypes in ibrutinib-treated CLL. TCRdb's copy holds only in-frame clones and misses some; the assay was immunoSEQ multiplex PCR. The repertoire holds 75,000 to 80,000 clones, around four fifths seen once, with 35% to 45% in the top ten. The sequencing used PBMCs, collected after 24 months of ibrutinib treatment. The receptors derive from a human donor with chronic lymphocytic leukemia. CDR3s include the opening cysteine and the closing phenylalanine or tryptophan. The D gene is left open where the match is weak. Where a row states a size, it is once, few, many or the class of an expanded clone; other rows omit it.

V gene: TRBV11-2
clone size: .
D gene: TRBD2
J gene: TRBJ2-4
CDR3 DNA: TGTGCCAGCAGCTTACCTCGGACTAGCCCGTTCTTC
CDR3 protein: CASSLPRTSPFF

V gene: TRBV10-2
clone size: once
D gene: TRBD1
J gene: TRBJ2-7
CDR3 DNA: TGCGCCAGCAGTGAGTCGGCCCGCGTGCAGGGGGCGAACGAGCAGTACTTC
CDR3 protein: CASSESARVQGANEQYF

V gene: TRBV5-1
clone size: .
D gene: .
J gene: TRBJ1-6
CDR3 DNA: TGCGCCAGCAGCTCGGGACTGAATAATTCACCCCTCCACTTT
CDR3 protein: CASSSGLNNSPLHF

V gene: TRBV7-6
clone size: .
D gene: .
J gene: TRBJ2-7
CDR3 DNA: TGTGCCAGCAGTCCTGGGGGTGGTGGCGAGCAGTACTTC
CDR3 protein: CASSPGGGGEQYF

V gene: TRBV29-1
clone size: .
D gene: TRBD2
J gene: TRBJ2-5
CDR3 DNA: TGCAGCGTATCGTTTAGCGGGGAAGAGACCCAGTACTTC
CDR3 protein: CSVSFSGEETQYF

V gene: TRBV11-2
clone size: .
D gene: .
J gene: TRBJ2-1
CDR3 DNA: TGTGCCAGCAGCTCGGGACGGACTACCTACAATGAGCAGTTCTTC
CDR3 protein: CASSSGRTTYNEQFF

V gene: TRBV2
clone size: .
D gene: TRBD1
J gene: TRBJ1-3
CDR3 DNA: TGTGCCAGCAGTGCGGCGACAGGGGGCGTGGACACCATATATTTT
CDR3 protein: CASSAATGGVDTIYF

V gene: TRBV10-3
clone size: .
D gene: .
J gene: TRBJ2-3
CDR3 DNA: TGTGCCATCAGTGAGTCGTTAAAGCCTGGGGGCACAGATACGCAGTATTTT
CDR3 protein: CAISESLKPGGTDTQYF

V gene: TRBV6-1
clone size: .
D gene: TRBD1
J gene: TRBJ2-5
CDR3 DNA: TGTGCCAGCAGTGAGGGTGGACAGGTCCCCGAAGAGACCCAGTACTTC
CDR3 protein: CASSEGGQVPEETQYF

V gene: TRBV9
clone size: .
D gene: TRBD1
J gene: TRBJ2-5
CDR3 DNA: TGTGCCAGCAGCCTCTCAGGACAGGTACAAGAGACCCAGTACTTC
CDR3 protein: CASSLSGQVQETQYF

V gene: TRBV7-9
clone size: .
D gene: TRBD2
J gene: TRBJ2-1
CDR3 DNA: TGTGCCAGCAGCTTAGGCCTAGCGGGAGGGTATGAGCAGTTCTTC
CDR3 protein: CASSLGLAGGYEQFF

V gene: TRBV7-3
clone size: .
D gene: TRBD1
J gene: TRBJ2-7
CDR3 DNA: TGTGCCAGCAGCACGCTGGTTGACAGGGCCATTCCCTACGAGCAGTACTTC
CDR3 protein: CASSTLVDRAIPYEQYF

V gene: TRBV30
clone size: .
D gene: TRBD2
J gene: TRBJ2-1
CDR3 DNA: TGTGCCTGGAGTGTATCTAGCGGGAGGTCTCTGGAGCAGTTCTTC
CDR3 protein: CAWSVSSGRSLEQFF

V gene: TRBV5-1
clone size: .
D gene: TRBD1
J gene: TRBJ2-2
CDR3 DNA: TGCGCCAGCACCCTGACAGGGTACACCGGGGAGCTGTTTTTT
CDR3 protein: CASTLTGYTGELFF

V gene: TRBV5-1
clone size: .
D gene: .
J gene: TRBJ2-2
CDR3 DNA: TGCGCCAGCAGCTTGGACAGGGCCGGGGAGCTGTTTTTT
CDR3 protein: CASSLDRAGELFF

V gene: TRBV4-1
clone size: .
D gene: TRBD1
J gene: TRBJ1-3
CDR3 DNA: TGCGCCAGCAGCCAAGATGACAGGGGGAACACCATATATTTT
CDR3 protein: CASSQDDRGNTIYF

V gene: TRBV18
clone size: .
D gene: TRBD2
J gene: TRBJ2-1
CDR3 DNA: TGTGCCAGCTCACCACTCCCAGCGGGAGGCTACAATGAGCAGTTCTTC
CDR3 protein: CASSPLPAGGYNEQFF

V gene: TRBV30
clone size: .
D gene: .
J gene: TRBJ2-1
CDR3 DNA: TGTGCCTGTGTTCCGGGCCCTGGGTTGGCCAATGAGCAGTTCTTC
CDR3 protein: CACVPGPGLANEQFF

V gene: TRBV30
clone size: .
D gene: .
J gene: TRBJ2-3
CDR3 DNA: TGTGCCTGGGGGGGGCGGGAGTACCCAGATACGCAGTATTTT
CDR3 protein: CAWGGREYPDTQYF

V gene: TRBV5-1
clone size: .
D gene: .
J gene: TRBJ2-5
CDR3 DNA: TGCGCCAGCAGCCCGTACGGCCAAGAGACCCAGTACTTC
CDR3 protein: CASSPYGQETQYF

V gene: TRBV4-1
clone size: .
D gene: .
J gene: TRBJ1-2
CDR3 DNA: TGCGCCAGCAGCTTGGGGGCAGGCCGGGCTCCTGGCTACACCTTC
CDR3 protein: CASSLGAGRAPGYTF

V gene: TRBV10-3
clone size: .
D gene: .
J gene: TRBJ1-3
CDR3 DNA: TGTGCCATCAGTGATACGGCGGACTCTGGAAACACCATATATTTT
CDR3 protein: CAISDTADSGNTIYF

V gene: TRBV28
clone size: few
D gene: TRBD2
J gene: TRBJ2-7
CDR3 DNA: TGTGCCAGCAGTTTAAAGGGCTCGTTTGGGGGGGATTCTGACGAGCAGTACTTC
CDR3 protein: CASSLKGSFGGDSDEQYF

V gene: TRBV6-5
clone size: .
D gene: TRBD1
J gene: TRBJ2-7
CDR3 DNA: TGTGCCAGCAGTTACTCTGGGACAGCCAACCACGAGCAGTACTTC
CDR3 protein: CASSYSGTANHEQYF

V gene: TRBV11-2
clone size: .
D gene: .
J gene: TRBJ2-2
CDR3 DNA: TGTGCCAGCAGCTTTTCCCCCGGGAGCCACACCGGGGAGCTGTTTTTT
CDR3 protein: CASSFSPGSHTGELFF

V gene: TRBV29-1
clone size: .
D gene: TRBD1
J gene: TRBJ2-2
CDR3 DNA: TGCAGCGTTGGACAGGGTAGGGTCGGCGGGGAGCTGTTTTTT
CDR3 protein: CSVGQGRVGGELFF

V gene: TRBV15
clone size: .
D gene: TRBD2
J gene: TRBJ2-7
CDR3 DNA: TGTGCCACCAGCAGCCTGCGGGGATCAGCGGGAGACTACGAGCAGTACTTC
CDR3 protein: CATSSLRGSAGDYEQYF

V gene: TRBV21-1
clone size: .
D gene: .
J gene: TRBJ2-3
CDR3 DNA: TGTGCCAGCAGCAAAGTCTACGCGGCTAGCACAGATACGCAGTATTTT
CDR3 protein: CASSKVYAASTDTQYF

V gene: TRBV7-2
clone size: .
D gene: .
J gene: TRBJ2-7
CDR3 DNA: TGTGCCAGCAGCTTAGTGGTTAGCGTTGACTCCTACGAGCAGTACTTC
CDR3 protein: CASSLVVSVDSYEQYF

V gene: TRBV7-3
clone size: once
D gene: TRBD2
J gene: TRBJ2-3
CDR3 DNA: TGTGCCAGCAGCGCGGGACTAGGGAGCACAGATACGCAGTATTTT
CDR3 protein: CASSAGLGSTDTQYF

V gene: TRBV6-5
clone size: few
D gene: .
J gene: TRBJ2-1
CDR3 DNA: TGTGCCAGCAGTGACTCGGGGCTTAGTGAGCAGTTCTTC
CDR3 protein: CASSDSGLSEQFF

V gene: TRBV5-1
clone size: once
D gene: TRBD1
J gene: TRBJ2-5
CDR3 DNA: TGCGCCAGCAGCTTGGTTGAGGGGGCTCATCAAGAGACCCAGTACTTC
CDR3 protein: CASSLVEGAHQETQYF

V gene: TRBV28
clone size: .
D gene: .
J gene: TRBJ2-3
CDR3 DNA: TGTGCCAGCAGTTCCAGGACTATTACAGATACGCAGTATTTT
CDR3 protein: CASSSRTITDTQYF

V gene: TRBV18
clone size: .
D gene: .
J gene: TRBJ2-7
CDR3 DNA: TGTGCCAGCTCACTTGGGACGGGGGCATACGAGCAGTACTTC
CDR3 protein: CASSLGTGAYEQYF

V gene: TRBV21-1
clone size: .
D gene: .
J gene: TRBJ1-5
CDR3 DNA: TGTGCCAGCAGCAAAGGGGGGGGGCTGCATAGCAATCAGCCCCAGCATTTT
CDR3 protein: CASSKGGGLHSNQPQHF

V gene: TRBV12-1
clone size: .
D gene: .
J gene: TRBJ1-5
CDR3 DNA: TGTGCCAGCAGCGAAGTGGTCAATCAGCCCCAGCATTTT
CDR3 protein: CASSEVVNQPQHF

V gene: TRBV7-9
clone size: .
D gene: TRBD2
J gene: TRBJ2-7
CDR3 DNA: TGTGCCAGTACTAGCGGACCCTACGAGCAGTACTTC
CDR3 protein: CASTSGPYEQYF

V gene: TRBV7-2
clone size: .
D gene: TRBD2
J gene: TRBJ2-1
CDR3 DNA: TGTGCCAGCAGCTTAGATAGCGTAGCGGGAGGAGGCAATGAGCAGTTCTTC
CDR3 protein: CASSLDSVAGGGNEQFF

V gene: TRBV7-2
clone size: .
D gene: .
J gene: TRBJ1-5
CDR3 DNA: TGTGCCAGCAGCGCCGGGACCTACGGCCGGGGCAATCAGCCCCAGCATTTT
CDR3 protein: CASSAGTYGRGNQPQHF

V gene: TRBV7-8
clone size: .
D gene: TRBD1
J gene: TRBJ2-3
CDR3 DNA: TGTGCCAGCAGCGTCAGGGGGCAGGGTGATACGCAGTATTTT
CDR3 protein: CASSVRGQGDTQYF

V gene: TRBV4-3
clone size: .
D gene: .
J gene: TRBJ1-3
CDR3 DNA: TGCGCCAGCAGCTATCAAGGGGGGGGAGTGAACACCATATATTTT
CDR3 protein: CASSYQGGGVNTIYF

V gene: TRBV19
clone size: .
D gene: TRBD2
J gene: TRBJ2-3
CDR3 DNA: TGTGCCAGTAGTTTTTCCGGGACTAGCGTAAGCACAGATACGCAGTATTTT
CDR3 protein: CASSFSGTSVSTDTQYF

V gene: TRBV11-1
clone size: .
D gene: TRBD1
J gene: TRBJ2-6
CDR3 DNA: TGTGCCAGCAGCTTACCAGGGGGCGCTTCTGGGGCCAACGTCCTGACTTTC
CDR3 protein: CASSLPGGASGANVLTF

V gene: TRBV5-1
clone size: .
D gene: TRBD2
J gene: TRBJ2-3
CDR3 DNA: TGCGCCAGCAGCTTAGCGGGGGGGAGCACAGATACGCAGTATTTT
CDR3 protein: CASSLAGGSTDTQYF

V gene: TRBV30
clone size: few
D gene: .
J gene: TRBJ2-7
CDR3 DNA: TGTGCCTGGAGTACCCGGGCTCCCTACGACGAGCAGTACTTC
CDR3 protein: CAWSTRAPYDEQYF

V gene: TRBV27
clone size: .
D gene: .
J gene: TRBJ2-3
CDR3 DNA: TGTGCCAGCAGCCAGGGGGGAGCGGGAGTCACAGATACGCAGTATTTT
CDR3 protein: CASSQGGAGVTDTQYF

V gene: TRBV19
clone size: .
D gene: .
J gene: TRBJ2-2
CDR3 DNA: TGTGCCAGTAGTACCCTGGCGGTTACCGGGGAGCTGTTTTTT
CDR3 protein: CASSTLAVTGELFF

V gene: TRBV18
clone size: .
D gene: TRBD2
J gene: TRBJ2-7
CDR3 DNA: TGTGCCAGCTCCCTCCGAGGCGGGGGTAGCTCCTACGAGCAGTACTTC
CDR3 protein: CASSLRGGGSSYEQYF

V gene: TRBV18
clone size: .
D gene: .
J gene: TRBJ2-7
CDR3 DNA: TGTGCCAGCTCACCACGTTCCCAGGGAATCACCTGGGAGCAGTACTTC
CDR3 protein: CASSPRSQGITWEQYF

V gene: TRBV2
clone size: few
D gene: .
J gene: TRBJ1-5
CDR3 DNA: TGTGCCAGCAACAGAGAACCCAATCAGCCCCAGCATTTT
CDR3 protein: CASNREPNQPQHF

V gene: TRBV7-2
clone size: .
D gene: TRBD2
J gene: TRBJ2-7
CDR3 DNA: TGTGCCAGCAGCTCTCCCCGACTAGCGGGAGGCTACGAGCAGTACTTC
CDR3 protein: CASSSPRLAGGYEQYF

V gene: TRBV4-3
clone size: .
D gene: TRBD1
J gene: TRBJ2-3
CDR3 DNA: TGCGCCAGCAGCCACCTCGGACAGGGGATCACAGATACGCAGTATTTT
CDR3 protein: CASSHLGQGITDTQYF

V gene: TRBV9
clone size: .
D gene: TRBD1
J gene: TRBJ1-3
CDR3 DNA: TGTGCCAGCAGCGTAGGGGGGACAGCTGGAAACACCATATATTTT
CDR3 protein: CASSVGGTAGNTIYF